This is a list of T cell receptor beta chains from one sample in a study of cytomegalovirus exposure and HLA in healthy donors. Generated by immunoSEQ multiplex PCR, the TCRdb table keeps only in-frame clones and is missing some. The repertoire holds under 250,000 clones, 87% seen once, with 2.6% in the top ten. The source material was PBMCs. These receptor sequences come from a man between 18 and 35 years old in good health and CMV-seronegative. Each CDR3 is given with its conserved first and last residue. A D gene is named only where the DNA matches it firmly. Size tells how often a clone was seen (once, few, many) or the class of an expanded clone, and some rows leave it out.

abundance: once
d_gene: TRBD2
j_gene: TRBJ2-1
v_gene: TRBV9
CDR3aa: CASSVSGLAGNEQFF
CDR3nt: TGTGCCAGCAGCGTGTCCGGACTAGCGGGGAATGAGCAGTTCTTC

abundance: -
d_gene: TRBD1
j_gene: TRBJ2-7
v_gene: TRBV29-1
CDR3aa: CSVVGQGAEQYF
CDR3nt: TGCAGCGTTGTGGGACAGGGAGCCGAGCAGTACTTC

abundance: -
d_gene: -
j_gene: TRBJ2-2
v_gene: TRBV4-3
CDR3aa: CASSQESYGRMAGELFF
CDR3nt: TGCGCCAGCAGCCAAGAGAGTTACGGGAGAATGGCCGGGGAGCTGTTTTTT

abundance: -
d_gene: -
j_gene: TRBJ2-1
v_gene: TRBV27
CDR3aa: CASSLQASGVYNEQFF
CDR3nt: TGTGCCAGCAGTTTACAGGCGAGCGGAGTCTACAATGAGCAGTTCTTC

abundance: -
d_gene: -
j_gene: TRBJ1-1
v_gene: TRBV5-6
CDR3aa: CASSLVFGGLNTEAFF
CDR3nt: TGTGCCAGCAGCTTGGTATTTGGGGGGTTGAACACTGAAGCTTTCTTT

abundance: -
d_gene: TRBD1
j_gene: TRBJ1-6
v_gene: TRBV5-5
CDR3aa: CASSSQGADSPLHF
CDR3nt: TGTGCCAGCAGCTCGCAGGGGGCGGATTCACCCCTCCACTTT

abundance: -
d_gene: TRBD2
j_gene: TRBJ2-5
v_gene: TRBV6-5
CDR3aa: CASSSGLAGFQETQYF
CDR3nt: TGTGCCAGCAGTTCCGGACTAGCGGGGTTCCAAGAGACCCAGTACTTC

abundance: once
d_gene: TRBD1
j_gene: TRBJ2-5
v_gene: TRBV27
CDR3aa: CATRFGQGPYETQYF
CDR3nt: TGTGCCACCCGATTCGGACAGGGGCCGTACGAGACCCAGTACTTC

abundance: -
d_gene: -
j_gene: TRBJ1-2
v_gene: TRBV6-5
CDR3aa: CASAQGANYGYTF
CDR3nt: TGTGCCAGCGCACAGGGTGCTAACTATGGCTACACCTTC

abundance: -
d_gene: -
j_gene: TRBJ1-5
v_gene: TRBV2
CDR3aa: CASSGEQGIGQPQHF
CDR3nt: TGTGCCAGCAGTGGAGAACAGGGAATAGGTCAGCCCCAGCATTTT

abundance: once
d_gene: TRBD1
j_gene: TRBJ2-7
v_gene: TRBV27
CDR3aa: CASSQHGQGNYEQYF
CDR3nt: TGTGCCAGCAGTCAACACGGACAGGGCAATTACGAGCAGTACTTC

abundance: -
d_gene: TRBD1
j_gene: TRBJ2-5
v_gene: TRBV29-1
CDR3aa: CSVRDRGMWETQYF
CDR3nt: TGCAGCGTTAGGGACAGGGGAATGTGGGAGACCCAGTACTTC

abundance: -
d_gene: TRBD2
j_gene: TRBJ2-3
v_gene: TRBV5-6
CDR3aa: CASSLTSGAIDTQYF
CDR3nt: TGTGCCAGCAGCTTGACTAGCGGGGCTATAGATACGCAGTATTTT

abundance: -
d_gene: -
j_gene: TRBJ1-2
v_gene: TRBV7-9
CDR3aa: CASSLKQGHGYTF
CDR3nt: TGTGCCAGCAGCTTAAAGCAGGGCCATGGCTACACCTTC

abundance: -
d_gene: TRBD1
j_gene: TRBJ1-2
v_gene: TRBV28
CDR3aa: CASSLDRGLGYTF
CDR3nt: TGTGCCAGCAGTTTAGACAGGGGGCTGGGCTACACCTTC

abundance: -
d_gene: TRBD2
j_gene: TRBJ2-1
v_gene: TRBV5-1
CDR3aa: CASSPGTSGFSSYNEQFF
CDR3nt: TGCGCCAGCAGCCCCGGGACTAGCGGCTTCAGCTCCTACAATGAGCAGTTCTTC

abundance: many
d_gene: -
j_gene: TRBJ1-5
v_gene: TRBV2
CDR3aa: CASTPNQGNQPQHF
CDR3nt: TGTGCCAGCACCCCCAATCAGGGCAATCAGCCCCAGCATTTT

abundance: -
d_gene: TRBD1
j_gene: TRBJ1-1
v_gene: TRBV28
CDR3aa: CASAFRTGVTEAFF
CDR3nt: TGTGCCAGCGCCTTTAGGACAGGGGTCACTGAAGCTTTCTTT

abundance: once
d_gene: -
j_gene: TRBJ1-2
v_gene: TRBV29-1
CDR3aa: CSVESAGANYGYTF
CDR3nt: TGCAGCGTTGAAAGTGCGGGGGCCAACTATGGCTACACCTTC

abundance: -
d_gene: -
j_gene: TRBJ1-5
v_gene: TRBV2
CDR3aa: CASMKEADQPQHF
CDR3nt: TGTGCCAGCATGAAGGAGGCTGATCAGCCCCAGCATTTT

abundance: -
d_gene: -
j_gene: TRBJ1-3
v_gene: TRBV30
CDR3aa: CAWKSPPELRRFSGNTIYF
CDR3nt: TGTGCCTGGAAGAGCCCCCCGGAGCTCAGAAGATTCTCTGGAAACACCATATATTTT

abundance: -
d_gene: -
j_gene: TRBJ2-1
v_gene: TRBV6-5
CDR3aa: CASSYGGGQNEQFF
CDR3nt: TGTGCCAGCAGTTACGGCGGGGGACAAAATGAGCAGTTCTTC

abundance: -
d_gene: TRBD1
j_gene: TRBJ1-1
v_gene: TRBV9
CDR3aa: CASSPRGGGGENTEAFF
CDR3nt: TGTGCCAGCAGCCCACGAGGGGGCGGGGGGGAGAACACTGAAGCTTTCTTT

abundance: few
d_gene: TRBD1
j_gene: TRBJ1-6
v_gene: TRBV5-6
CDR3aa: CASSWAGTGWGPNSPLHF
CDR3nt: TGTGCCAGCAGCTGGGCCGGGACAGGGTGGGGTCCGAATTCACCCCTCCACTTT

abundance: -
d_gene: -
j_gene: TRBJ1-2
v_gene: TRBV11-2
CDR3aa: CASSLVASGSSNYGYTF
CDR3nt: TGTGCCAGCAGCTTGGTGGCGTCAGGGTCCTCTAACTATGGCTACACCTTC

abundance: -
d_gene: -
j_gene: TRBJ1-2
v_gene: TRBV14
CDR3aa: CASSQGANYGYTF
CDR3nt: TGTGCCAGCAGCCAAGGAGCTAACTATGGCTACACCTTC

abundance: -
d_gene: -
j_gene: TRBJ1-4
v_gene: TRBV12-5
CDR3aa: CATGGGPGSTNEKLFF
CDR3nt: TGTGCTACCGGGGGGGGGCCCGGAAGTACTAATGAAAAACTGTTTTTT

abundance: -
d_gene: -
j_gene: TRBJ2-1
v_gene: TRBV11-2
CDR3aa: CASSLVRDEQFF
CDR3nt: TGTGCCAGCAGCTTAGTTCGGGATGAGCAGTTCTTC

abundance: -
d_gene: TRBD1
j_gene: TRBJ2-3
v_gene: TRBV30
CDR3aa: CAWSLGQGADTQYF
CDR3nt: TGTGCCTGGAGTTTGGGGCAGGGGGCAGATACGCAGTATTTT

abundance: -
d_gene: -
j_gene: TRBJ2-7
v_gene: TRBV9
CDR3aa: CASSVGISPHEQYF
CDR3nt: TGTGCCAGCAGCGTAGGTATAAGCCCCCACGAGCAGTACTTC

abundance: -
d_gene: TRBD2
j_gene: TRBJ2-7
v_gene: TRBV5-5
CDR3aa: CASISLAGGSYEQYF
CDR3nt: TGTGCCAGCATCTCACTAGCGGGGGGATCCTACGAGCAGTACTTC

abundance: -
d_gene: TRBD1
j_gene: TRBJ2-3
v_gene: TRBV11-3
CDR3aa: CASSLGQGGTDTQYF
CDR3nt: TGTGCCAGCAGCTTAGGACAGGGAGGCACAGATACGCAGTATTTT

abundance: many
d_gene: -
j_gene: TRBJ2-2
v_gene: TRBV6-4
CDR3aa: CASSDSKHTGELFF
CDR3nt: TGTGCCAGCAGTGACTCGAAGCACACCGGGGAGCTGTTTTTT

abundance: -
d_gene: TRBD1
j_gene: TRBJ2-7
v_gene: TRBV4-2
CDR3aa: CASSHGTAYEQYF
CDR3nt: TGTGCCAGCAGCCATGGGACAGCCTACGAGCAGTACTTC

abundance: -
d_gene: TRBD1
j_gene: TRBJ1-1
v_gene: TRBV4-3
CDR3aa: CASSQPDRGTEAFF
CDR3nt: TGCGCCAGCAGCCAGCCCGACAGGGGAACTGAAGCTTTCTTT

abundance: -
d_gene: -
j_gene: TRBJ2-5
v_gene: TRBV4-1
CDR3aa: CASSHRDLPMETQYF
CDR3nt: TGCGCCAGCAGCCATAGGGACTTACCTATGGAGACCCAGTACTTC

abundance: -
d_gene: TRBD2
j_gene: TRBJ2-2
v_gene: TRBV18
CDR3aa: CASSPTSGLNTGELFF
CDR3nt: TGTGCCAGCTCACCAACTAGCGGACTGAACACCGGGGAGCTGTTTTTT